The entry below gives a single TCR beta chain sequence along with its context. Which antigen it targets is not known. Base qualities were left out, and no much larger clone turns up one base away. Using the deep immunoSEQ assay, TCR CDR3 regions were amplified from genomic DNA by multiplex PCR. Extracted genomic DNA from each cell subset was distributed evenly across all wells of several immunoSEQ 96-well plates, and each plate was treated as a replicate. For sorted subsets, each replicate PCR was loaded with about 0.2 ug genomic DNA, equivalent to some 27,000 T cell genomes. Purified libraries were measured with a Qubit 3.0 fluorometer, size-checked on a Bioanalyzer 2100, and measured again with the KAPA Library Quantification kit. A separate single-read 150-cycle Illumina NextSeq 550 flow cell was used to sequence each immunoSEQ 96-well plate. In the authors' own workflow: Because the immunoSEQ output held only junctional sequences and lacked quality scores, the filtering could not match the filtering applied to full-length reads. Sequences were annotated with PyIR, a Python wrapper for IgBLAST v1.9, and V/J genes and CDR3 were assigned using IMGT germline references. Any read was removed if the V/J assignment was weak (E-value above 1e-6), the CDR3 was missing, or the read contained stop codons, out-of-frame junctions, or ambiguous translated residues. V3J clonotypes were defined as sequences sharing the same inferred V gene, J gene, and CDR3 amino acid sequence. Percentage overlap between repertoires was calculated by dividing the number of shared unique clonotypes by the size of the smaller repertoire. Richness of each repertoire was evaluated using RTK rarefaction, the Chao1 estimator, and Recon v2.1 estimates of unobserved clonotypes. Generation probabilities were computed with OLGA for all TCRbeta clonotypes obtained by the gDNA method from several donors. As stored in TCRdb, this immuneACCESS dataset retains in-frame rearrangements with V and J assigned. A fraction of the clones does not appear; measured against another copy, unresolved V genes explain less than half of the discrepancy, and the remainder lacks a known reason. The DNA was the basis for D and trimming; V, J and clone size are from that table. The sample table shows some 1.5 million clones, and around 98% are seen once. The ten largest clones take up about 0.45% of the sample.

Healthy HIV-negative adults with no recently reported acute infections or vaccinations were included as donors. Every donor was a Caucasian adult residing in Nashville, Tennessee, USA. CD4+ T cells were enriched through magnetic negative selection, after which naive cells were positively selected on CD45RA and the remaining negative fraction served as the memory subset. Blood was obtained by leukapheresis, after which PBMCs were separated by Ficoll-Histopaque density gradient centrifugation and cryopreserved in liquid nitrogen vapor phase. Purity and quantity of every magnetically sorted T cell population were checked by analytical flow cytometry. Genomic DNA was isolated from each sorted fraction and quantified by UV absorbance on a Nanodrop 2000c. This record belongs to a study of shared clonotypes between healthy human individuals (dated by TCRdb to 2019 to 2021). About the investigation overall: A couple of women and a few men aged 18 to 49 years were included in the cohort. Per donor, three plates each were used for CD4 naive and CD4 memory, two for CD8 naive, and one for CD8 memory. The study deeply sequenced blood TCR repertoires of five healthy adults to estimate repertoire size and the extent of clonotype sharing between individuals. Libraries were prepared and TCR repertoires were sequenced by different laboratories using diverse techniques, in order to increase sequencing depth and limit assay-specific biases. Each donor's leukapheresis produced roughly between roughly 0.85 and 9.5 billion PBMCs.

Study-wide conclusions, independent of this receptor: Across a handful of donors, about 5% of naive CD4, roughly 3.3% of naive CD8, about 2.3% of memory CD4, and 0.4% of memory CD8 clonotypes were shared. Compared with non-shared clonotypes, clonotypes shared by all four sorted-subset donors had higher generation probabilities. The genetic and exposure-history diversity represented was limited by the small number of donors. Incomplete sequencing was indicated by rarefaction of sorted-subset datasets, despite the large sequencing depth. Sampling was restricted to blood, and TCR repertoires in tissue are likely to differ from TCR repertoires in blood. Larger estimated clonotype richness was generally found for naive subsets than for memory subsets. Pairwise subsampling led to the expectation that sequencing depth would affect the degree of clonotype sharing among donors.

CDR1 and CDR2 were assigned from the germline V gene as SGHVS and FNYEAQ. V loses 5 bases of germline sequence and J loses 5 bases, and the interval between the two ends is 12 bases. Counted from cysteine to phenylalanine, this CDR3 has 13 amino acids. Left in the record is the CDR3 DNA by itself, 39 bases read in frame from the first base. Sequencing was performed on naive CD4+ T cells sorted from blood. The cell subset or site label, read with the paper, signifies: CD45RA+ positively selected. The source is a man aged 25 to 40 in good health. The sequence links TRBV7-6 to TRBJ2-5; the D gene is not confidently resolved. CDR3 sequence: CASSKRARETQYF. The DNA sequence reads TGTGCCAGCAGCAAAAGGGCCCGGGAGACCCAGTACTTC.